What follows is one T cell receptor (beta chain) and its context. Its antigen target is currently unknown. No qualities accompany the bases; no much larger clone lies one base away. This sample was included in a study of T-cell memory formation after mild COVID-19 listed by TCRdb under 2021. For the wider study: TCR sequence clusters from the two donors were found to be largely donor specific. Longitudinal TCRalpha and TCRbeta repertoire sequencing tracked T-cell clones expanding and contracting after mild COVID-19 in a couple of donors. The cohort comprised two young, previously healthy adult volunteers, one female and one male. Points the paper makes about the study in general: Only a couple of mild cases were covered in the study, and larger cohorts including severe cases with pre-infection samples were considered necessary. From day 15 to 85, contracting clones showed balanced CD4/CD8 phenotypes, whereas a second wave of clones that expanded from day 15 to 37 leaned towards CD4+. Contracting CD4+ clones were located mainly in the CM and EM memory subsets, whereas CD8+ clones were found to be enriched in EMRA. SARS-CoV-2 specificity of the second-wave clones peaking on day 37 was not confirmed. The detection of some responding clones in pre-infection memory suggests that pre-existing cross-reactive memory T cells joined the SARS-CoV-2 response.

Sequenced using an Illumina NovaSeq 6000. TCRalpha and TCRbeta cDNA libraries were built by 5'RACE with constant-segment primers, adding sample barcodes and unique molecular identifiers. RNA was extracted from every sample with Trizol reagent. Amplification of the libraries took two PCR steps, and the second step added a second sample barcode plus Illumina TruSeq adapters. Sequencing of libraries was performed on an Illumina NovaSeq with 2 x 150 bp paired-end reads. Per the original workflow: Demultiplexing of reads and collapsing into UMI-guided consensus sequences were performed with migec v1.2.7. With mixcr v2.1.11, UMI consensuses were aligned to TRA and TRB V and J templates and assembled into clonotypes. A clonotype was counted as expanded or contracted only if both edgeR and NoisET called the change significant, with noise models trained on biological replicates. For edgeR calls, a false discovery rate-adjusted p below 0.01 and a log2 fold-change threshold of 1 were applied. PCA with hierarchical clustering of max-normalized trajectories of the 1000 most abundant clonotypes was used as exploratory dynamics analysis. Each responding clone was given a CD4 or CD8 phenotype based on the CD4+ and CD8+ repertoires, which had been sequenced separately. TCRdb reran the public reads through fastp at Q25 and MiXCR, keeping productive beta chains. Each record represents a unique CDR3 protein, reported with the most common genes and DNA among its rows. TCRdb, rather than the study authors, made the V and J calls. The sample table contains 500,000 to 550,000 distinct CDR3 sequences; only one count was recorded for roughly 22% of them. About 12% of the sample comes from the top ten.

V is reduced by 9 bases and J by 1 base, leaving a spacing of 12 bases between them. The CDR3 contains 13 residues, cysteine and phenylalanine counted. Only CDR3 DNA is held: 39 bases, read in frame from base 1. CDR1 and CDR2, looked up from the germline V gene, are SNHLY and FYNNEI. PBMCs were isolated by Ficoll-Paque density gradient centrifugation. The chain is assembled from TRBV2 and TRBJ1-2, and TRBD1 may be the D gene, going by 6 matching bases. This receptor was identified in an adult woman who had mild COVID-19 (a few samples of this study predate the infection). The sample titles of this study are shuffled in the database, so cell type and time point are left out; the donor was told from shared clones. Sequencing was carried out using PBMCs or a T cell subset sorted from them (not recorded which). The CDR3 region has the sequence CASTGRVNYGYTF. The DNA is as follows: TGTGCCAGTACAGGGAGGGTTAACTATGGCTACACCTTC.